A selection of T cell receptor beta chains follows, all from one sample in a study of identifying expanded T cells in peripheral blood. The method was immunoSEQ multiplex PCR; TCRdb's version includes in-frame clones alone and lacks a portion of them. The sample records approximately 90,000 clones, 86% being singletons. Sequencing was performed on blood. The receptors stem from a person aged 18 to 70 in good health. The conserved cysteine and the conserved F or W are not part of the CDR3 here.

cdr3_aa | j_call | v_call
ASITNTEAF | TRBJ1-1 | TRBV27
ATRGTGGQAAF | TRBJ1-1 | TRBV6-1
ASSLGVPLAGYT | TRBJ1-2 | TRBV5-1
ASSGGQGHEQY | TRBJ2-7 | TRBV6-5
ASSVGPPGSYEQY | TRBJ2-7 | TRBV9
ASSVTSGTKTQY | TRBJ2-5 | TRBV11-2
ASSGSTGVKLF | TRBJ1-4 | TRBV6-1
ASSPQGQGTTDTQY | TRBJ2-3 | TRBV18
AWHRDGRYEQY | TRBJ2-7 | TRBV30
ASWGAGSVTDTQY | TRBJ2-3 | TRBV6-5
ASSQEGTSGEGVYEQY | TRBJ2-7 | TRBV4-3
ASSPGQATYGYT | TRBJ1-2 | TRBV7-9
ATSTHRDGEAF | TRBJ1-1 | TRBV15
ASSLQGTTNEKLF | TRBJ1-4 | TRBV5-1
ASSLTGQGGYEQY | TRBJ2-7 | TRBV4-1
ASSYSWGRREYGYT | TRBJ1-2 | TRBV6-5
ASSEMIPLAEAF | TRBJ1-1 | TRBV7-8
ASSYVTGGAWETQY | TRBJ2-5 | TRBV7-9
SVGTDPYEQY | TRBJ2-7 | TRBV29-1
ATTGYWIQY | TRBJ2-4 | TRBV19
ASSYRAGKGETQY | TRBJ2-5 | TRBV6-5
ASSGRDSYEQY | TRBJ2-7 | TRBV14
ASSQVIAGVVHNEQF | TRBJ2-1 | TRBV4-1
ASSPTTGLGNYGYT | TRBJ1-2 | TRBV27